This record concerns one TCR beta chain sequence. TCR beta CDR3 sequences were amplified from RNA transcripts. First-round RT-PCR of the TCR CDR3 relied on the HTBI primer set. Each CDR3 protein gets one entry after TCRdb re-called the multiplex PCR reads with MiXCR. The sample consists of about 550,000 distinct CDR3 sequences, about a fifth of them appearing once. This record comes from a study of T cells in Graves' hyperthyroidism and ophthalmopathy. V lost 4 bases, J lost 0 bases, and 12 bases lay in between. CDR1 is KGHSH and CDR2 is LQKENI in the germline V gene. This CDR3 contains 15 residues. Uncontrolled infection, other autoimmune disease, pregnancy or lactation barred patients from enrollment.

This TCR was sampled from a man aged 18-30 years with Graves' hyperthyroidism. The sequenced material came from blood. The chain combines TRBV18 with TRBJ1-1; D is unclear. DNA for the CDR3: TGTGCCAGCTCACAGTTAGGCTCTATGAACACTGAAGCTTTCTTT. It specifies CASSQLGSMNTEAFF.